This TCR beta chain was recovered during a study of blood T cell repertoires in COVID-19. Study context: Some COVID-19 samples were acute and others convalescent; all came from the United States, Italy and Spain. PBMCs, B-cell-depleted T cells, or T cells were the source of the cDNA or gDNA that made up the material.

Original handling: Reference gene primer amplification gave estimated nucleated cell counts. Sequencing was performed with immunoSEQ multiplex PCR; in TCRdb, only in-frame clones are kept and a portion is missing. The DNA was the basis for D and trimming; V, J and clone size are from that table. Here the sample spans 53,000 or so clones, around 78% being singletons. The V end lost 0 bases, the J end lost 9 bases, and 12 bases lay between the germline ends. The germline CDR1 and CDR2 sequences are SGHKS and YYEKEE (reference sequence). This CDR3 comprises 13 residues. This clone has only a few counts. The sequenced sample was peripheral blood. The TCR originated in a human donor with active or convalescent COVID-19. The donor label of this sample is uncertain. J is TRBJ1-2 and V is TRBV5-5, with a weak D call TRBD1 (5 bases). The CDR3 loop reads CASSLEAGNSYTF. Written as DNA, the CDR3 is TGTGCCAGCAGCTTGGAGGCAGGGAATAGCTACACCTTC. Looking up the rest from reference TRBV5-5 and TRBJ1-2 gives the full variable domain: DAGVTQSPTHLIKTRGQQVTLRCSPISGHKSVSWYQQVLGQGPQFIFQYYEKEERGRGNFPDRFSARQFPNYSSELNVNALLLGDSALYLCASSLEAGNSYTFGSGTRLTVV.